These 26 T cell receptor beta chains came from one sample sequenced in a study of T cell repertoires in cytomegalovirus infection. TCRdb reprocessed the reads with MiXCR, giving one entry per CDR3 protein. This sample has about 250,000 distinct CDR3 sequences, with about 15% found just once. Source material: CD8+ T cells from PBMCs. The receptors originated from a human donor in good health (CMV status not recorded). Some clones in this sample may be carry-over from other donors' samples.

The table lists this clonotype with many counts. This rearrangement joins TRBV4-2 to TRBJ2-1; D remains ambiguous. The CDR3 spans 15 residues. CDR1 and CDR2 (germline): LGHNA, YNFKEQ. V lost 1 base and J lost 8, with 15 bases in between. This CDR3 reads CASSQASFEVDEQFF. In DNA form, the CDR3 reads TGTGCCAGCAGCCAAGCGTCATTCGAGGTGGATGAGCAGTTCTTC.

This chain links TRBV2 with TRBJ2-2, with unresolved D. This CDR3 comprises 15 residues. V lost 7 bases, J lost 4 bases, and 16 bases lay in between. Germline CDR1 SNHLY, CDR2 FYNNEI. The CDR3 DNA reads as TGTGCCAGCAATTTTCCTAGTCTGGGCACCGGGGAGCTGTTTTTT. Translated, it gives CASNFPSLGTGELFF.

In its sample, this clonotype was seen a few times. The chain combines TRBV2 with TRBJ2-4, with 9 bases fitting TRBD2. The CDR3 is 19 residues long. Per the germline V gene, CDR1 is SNHLY and CDR2 is FYNNEI. The V and J ends lost 8 bases and 0 bases, in that order; junction bases with no gene match: 17. CDR3 nucleotides: TGTGCCAGCGGAAAGAGTAGCGGGGGCCTGGCTATAGCCAAAAACATTCAGTACTTC. Translated, it gives CASGKSSGGLAIAKNIQYF.

This clonotype was picked up many times. The V call is TRBV7-9, the J call TRBJ1-2, with D perhaps TRBD1 (6 bases). The germline V gene has CDR1 SEHNR and CDR2 FQNEAQ (reference sequence). The CDR3 is 14 amino acids. Deletions cut 0 bases from V and 8 bases from J, with 13 bases between. CDR3 in amino acids: CASSLAEAGDGYTF. CDR3 bases: TGTGCCAGCAGCTTAGCTGAGGCAGGGGACGGCTACACCTTC.

The V call is TRBV12-3 or TRBV12-4, the J call TRBJ1-1; D gene unclear. CDR3 length equals 13 residues. V was trimmed by 7 bases and J by 3 bases, leaving 12 bases between them. The CDR3 DNA sequence: TGTGCCAGCACCGTTACGGGGTACACTGAAGCTTTCTTT. This gives the protein CASTVTGYTEAFF.

Concerning this clonotype itself: The junction departs from germline at one end; a sequencing error may be responsible. The rearrangement links TRBV11-2 to TRBJ2-2; 7 bases are shared with TRBD1. Per the germline V gene, CDR1 is SGHAT and CDR2 is FQNNGV. The CDR3 spans 14 residues. CDR3 region: CASSLTGTTRELFF. Here the CDR3 DNA reads TGTGCCAGCAGCCTGACAGGGACCACCCGGGAGCTGTTTTTT.

This clonotype was detected ten times or more. V usage is TRBV19 and J usage is TRBJ1-5; D might be TRBD1 (6 bases). The germline V gene has CDR1 LNHDA and CDR2 SQIVND (reference sequence). Trimming pared 6 bases from V and 3 bases from J, leaving 18 bases between. CDR3 length: 16 amino acids. The CDR3 protein is CASREWDMHPNQPQHF. Written as DNA, the CDR3 is TGTGCCAGTAGGGAGTGGGACATGCACCCCAATCAGCCCCAGCATTTT.

The table lists this clonotype with a count of one. V gene TRBV7-2 combines with J gene TRBJ1-2; weak D call: TRBD1 (5 bases). CDR3 length: 15 residues. V was trimmed by 5 bases and J by 1 base, leaving 14 bases between them. CDR1 and CDR2 (germline): SGHTA, FQGNSA. This chain's CDR3 is CASSPRQPSNYGYTF. The CDR3 bases are TGTGCCAGCAGCCCGAGACAGCCTAGTAACTATGGCTACACCTTC.

The V call is TRBV7-9, the J call TRBJ1-1; D is unclear. Trimming left V 7 bases short and J 6 bases short, with 12 bases between. The CDR3 loop spans 12 amino acids. Germline CDR1 and CDR2: SEHNR and FQNEAQ (reference sequence). The CDR3 spells CASNYGSAEAFF. CDR3 nucleotides: TGTGCCAGCAACTACGGGTCTGCTGAAGCTTTCTTT. Filled out from reference TRBV7-9 and TRBJ1-1, the complete variable domain reads DTGVSQNPRHKITKRGQNVTFRCDPISEHNRLYWYRQTLGQGPEFLTYFQNEAQLEKSRLLSDRFSAERPKGSFSTLEIQRTEQGDSAMYLCASNYGSAEAFFGQGTRLTVV.

This clonotype was recorded many times. The chain links TRBV7-8 to TRBJ2-7, with D unclear. The CDR3 is 13 amino acids. The V gene lost 1 base and the J gene lost 6 bases, with 10 bases spanning the gap. Germline assignment: CDR1 SGHVS and CDR2 FQNEAQ. The CDR3 spells CASSLVEYREQYF. The DNA for the CDR3 is TGTGCCAGCAGCTTAGTGGAGTATCGCGAGCAGTACTTC.

V usage is TRBV9 and J usage is TRBJ1-2, with unresolved D. With 4 bases removed from V and 5 bases from J, the gap between germline ends came to 15 bases. Germline V gives CDR1 SGDLS, CDR2 YYNGEE. This CDR3 is 14 amino acids long. In nucleotides, the CDR3 is TGTGCCAGCAGCCCCAGAGGAAACGAATATGGCTACACCTTC. This translates into CASSPRGNEYGYTF. The full variable domain, its missing parts supplied by reference TRBV9 and TRBJ1-2, is DSGVTQTPKHLITATGQRVTLRCSPRSGDLSVYWYQQSLDQGLQFLIQYYNGEERAKGNILERFSAQQFPDLHSELNLSSLELGDSALYFCASSPRGNEYGYTFGSGTRLTVV.

This clonotype has a count of ten or more. V gene TRBV7-9 combines with J gene TRBJ2-6; 7 positions match TRBD1. Unmatched junction bases numbered 15, after V lost 4 bases and J lost 0 bases. The CDR3 length is 20 residues. CDR1 is SEHNR, CDR2 FQNEAQ, per germline (reference sequence). The CDR3 nucleotides are TGTGCCAGCAGCTCCTTGACAGGGCCGGGCTCGGGCTCTGGGGCCAACGTCCTGACTTTC. It yields the protein CASSSLTGPGSGSGANVLTF.

The chain recombines TRBV3-1 with TRBJ2-1; TRBD1 agrees at 8 bases. The V gene end was trimmed by 1 base and the J gene end by 5 bases; junction bases not matched to a gene: 4. The CDR3 consists of 15 residues. Germline CDR1 is LGHDT and CDR2 is YNNKEL (reference sequence). The CDR3 loop is CASSQGDRNNNEQFF. Here the CDR3 DNA reads TGTGCCAGCAGCCAAGGGGACAGGAACAACAATGAGCAGTTCTTC.

There are a few counts of this clonotype. The chain joins TRBV7-4 to TRBJ1-2; the D gene is possibly TRBD1 (5 bases). Germline-derived CDR1 and CDR2 are SGHVT and SQSDAQ. V was cut by 1 base and J by 2 bases, with 11 bases left in between. The CDR3 is 15 amino acids. This CDR3 is CASSLDGRDNYGYTF. The CDR3 DNA reads TGTGCCAGCAGCTTAGACGGACGGGACAACTATGGCTACACCTTC. The whole variable domain, filled in from reference TRBV7-4 and TRBJ1-2, reads GAGVSQSPRYKVAKRGRDVALRCDSISGHVTLYWYRQTLGQGSEVLTYSQSDAQRDKSGRPSGRFSAERPERSVSTLKIQRTEQGDSAVYLCASSLDGRDNYGYTFGSGTRLTVV.

In its sample, this clonotype was seen a few times. The chain links TRBV20-1 to TRBJ2-3, with 10 positions matching TRBD1. The V and J ends lost 5 bases and 0 bases, in that order; junction bases with no gene match: 17. Germline CDR1 and CDR2: DFQATT and SNEGSKA (reference sequence). The CDR3 extends over 19 amino acids. The CDR3: CSALSGTGVTKISTDTQYF. CDR3 bases: TGCAGTGCTCTCTCCGGGACAGGGGTAACAAAGATTAGCACAGATACGCAGTATTTT.

V usage is TRBV7-9 and J usage is TRBJ1-1, with a possible D match to TRBD1 (5 bases). Trimming removed 4 bases at V and 0 bases at J, with 12 bases between. Germline CDR1 is SEHNR and CDR2 is FQNEAQ (reference sequence). This CDR3 is built from 15 residues. This CDR3 is CASSSTSTVNTEAFF. CDR3 DNA: TGTGCCAGCAGCTCTACCTCGACAGTGAACACTGAAGCTTTCTTT.

This clonotype came up a few times. J is TRBJ1-5 and V is TRBV10-2; a weak D match, TRBD1 (5 bases). CDR1 and CDR2 from the germline V gene are WSHSY and SAAADI. This CDR3 spans 15 amino acids. Trimming pared 1 base from V and 7 bases from J, leaving 14 bases between. CDR3 amino acids: CASSEYGRVGQPQHF. CDR3 bases: TGCGCCAGCAGTGAGTATGGCAGGGTCGGCCAGCCCCAGCATTTT.

This clonotype was seen a handful of times. The chain couples TRBV5-4 to TRBJ2-7; D is uncertain. Per germline, CDR1 SGHNT and CDR2 YYREEE (reference sequence). The CDR3 spans 14 residues. Trimming pared 1 base from V and 2 bases from J, leaving 10 bases between. The CDR3: CASSLTGTTYEQYF. The CDR3 coding sequence is TGTGCCAGCAGCTTGACCGGTACTACCTACGAGCAGTACTTC.

The chain couples TRBV28 to TRBJ1-1; maybe TRBD1 (6 bases). The V and J ends lost 7 bases and 4 bases respectively, with 13 bases between them. This CDR3 comprises 13 residues. Looked up from germline, CDR1 is MDHEN and CDR2 is SYDVKM. This CDR3 reads CASIPRRGTEAFF. CDR3 in DNA: TGTGCCAGCATACCTCGCAGGGGCACTGAAGCTTTCTTT.

The chain couples TRBV20-1 to TRBJ1-6; D possibly corresponds to TRBD1 (5 bases). The CDR3 contains 16 residues. CDR1 DFQATT and CDR2 SNEGSKA come from the germline V gene (reference sequence). V was shortened by 3 bases and J by 5 bases, with 17 bases between the two germline ends. CDR3 loop: CSASTEGLEDNSPLHF. The DNA of the CDR3 is TGCAGTGCTAGCACGGAGGGACTCGAAGATAATTCACCCCTCCACTTT.

This clonotype has a handful of counts. The chain uses TRBV5-6 and TRBJ2-7, with D possibly being TRBD2 (6 bases). With 1 base removed from V and 6 bases from J, the gap between germline ends came to 11 bases. The CDR3 loop spans 13 amino acids. Germline assignment: CDR1 SGHDT and CDR2 YYEEEE. CDR3 sequence reads: CASSLHGGSEQYF. In nucleotides, the CDR3 is TGTGCCAGCAGCTTGCACGGGGGATCCGAGCAGTACTTC.

The V gene is TRBV28, the J gene TRBJ2-7; D is possibly TRBD1 (6 bases). Trimming took 5 bases from V and 6 from J, leaving 20 bases between them. The CDR3 has 15 residues. Germline V gives CDR1 MDHEN, CDR2 SYDVKM. CDR3 bases: TGTGCCAGCAGTGACACCCAGGGGTCTCATCTCGAGCAGTACTTC. Translation gives CASSDTQGSHLEQYF.

J is TRBJ2-3 and V is TRBV6-2 or TRBV6-3; D is uncertain. Trimming pared 10 bases from V and 2 bases from J, leaving 10 bases between. This CDR3 is built from 12 residues. Germline values: CDR1 MNHEY, CDR2 SVGEGT. Here the CDR3 DNA reads TGTGCCACCGCGGTTGCCACAGATACGCAGTATTTT. Its translation: CATAVATDTQYF.

The chain recombines TRBV19 with TRBJ2-3; TRBD1 is a possible D gene (5 bases). V was pared by 7 bases and J by 5 bases, with 19 bases between. The CDR3 is made up of 15 amino acids. Germline V gene data show CDR1 as LNHDA and CDR2 as SQIVND (reference sequence). This CDR3 reads CASTYSSQGRDTQYF. The CDR3 bases are TGTGCCAGTACCTACTCGTCGCAGGGCAGAGATACGCAGTATTTT.

Many counts were recorded for this clonotype. The rearrangement links TRBV12-3 or TRBV12-4 to TRBJ2-1; TRBD2 matches at 8 bases. The trim removed 5 bases at V and 1 base at J, leaving 19 bases unmatched. The length of the CDR3 is 20 residues. CDR3 nucleotide sequence: TGTGCCAGCAGTGGGTGGGTGAGGTATGCGGGGGGCAATTCCTACAATGAGCAGTTCTTC. Translation gives CASSGWVRYAGGNSYNEQFF.

This clonotype has at least ten counts. The gene calls are TRBV6-2 or TRBV6-3 and TRBJ1-5; TRBD1 aligns across 10 bases. The CDR3 contains 16 residues. Trimming took 5 bases from V and 6 from J; bases not matched to a gene: 10. The germline V gene encodes CDR1 MNHEY and CDR2 SVGEGT. CDR3 sequence (DNA): TGTGCCAGCAGTACATTGGGACAGGGGACAGCTCAGCCCCAGCATTTT. Its protein product is CASSTLGQGTAQPQHF.